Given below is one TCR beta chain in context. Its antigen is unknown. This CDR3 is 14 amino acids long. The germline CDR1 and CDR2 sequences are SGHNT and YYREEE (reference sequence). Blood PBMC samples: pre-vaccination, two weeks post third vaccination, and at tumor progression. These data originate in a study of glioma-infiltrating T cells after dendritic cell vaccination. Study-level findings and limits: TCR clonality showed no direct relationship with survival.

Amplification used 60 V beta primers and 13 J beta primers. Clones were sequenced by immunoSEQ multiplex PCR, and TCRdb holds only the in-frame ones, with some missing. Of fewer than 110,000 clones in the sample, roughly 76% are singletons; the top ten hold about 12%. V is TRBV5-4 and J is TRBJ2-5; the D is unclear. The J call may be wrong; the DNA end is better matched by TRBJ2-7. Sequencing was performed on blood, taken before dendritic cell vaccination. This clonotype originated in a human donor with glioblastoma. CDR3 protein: CASSLGLISYEQYF. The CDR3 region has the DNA TGTGCCAGCAGCTTGGGACTTATCTCCTACGAGCAGTACTTC.